Listed below are T cell receptor beta chains from one sample, sequenced in a study of monozygotic twins with inflammatory bowel disease. TCRdb reanalyzed the 5' RACE reads and collapses them to one entry per CDR3 protein, without DNA. The sample totals hundreds of thousands of distinct CDR3 sequences. Sequences were obtained from blood. The receptors originated from a human donor with ulcerative colitis or Crohn's disease, or a healthy co-twin of an affected twin (not recorded which). Each CDR3 is given with its conserved first and last residue.

V gene	J gene	CDR3 protein
TRBV28	TRBJ2-1	CASSFRKPYNEQFF
TRBV4-1	TRBJ2-7	CASSRQQAGELEQYF
TRBV9	TRBJ2-5	CASSASLTGGQETQYF
TRBV7-2	TRBJ1-1	CASSFGRSTNTEAFF
TRBV6-5	TRBJ1-4	CASSYLTGEDEKLFF
TRBV11-2	TRBJ2-2	CASIFRQNTGELFF
TRBV7-2	TRBJ2-7	CASSLRPLISYEQYF
TRBV2	TRBJ1-3	CASSDGGGNTIYF
TRBV7-9	TRBJ2-1	CASSFHTSGGNEQFF
TRBV30	TRBJ1-1	CAWVGQEYTEAFF
TRBV5-1	TRBJ1-2	CASSLGLGYTF
TRBV20-1	TRBJ2-5	CSAIPGAGETQYF
TRBV5-5	TRBJ1-1	CASSSFGGIGTEAFF
TRBV2	TRBJ2-3	CAYTAGPADTQYF
TRBV5-1	TRBJ1-1	CASSLSAGGLTNTEAFF
TRBV6-5	TRBJ1-6	CASSYSSSYNSPLHF